The 22 T cell receptor beta chains listed next were all sequenced from one sample in a study of cytomegalovirus exposure and HLA in healthy donors. 13 Jbeta primers and 60 Vbeta primers were used for the PCR. The repertoire was sequenced with immunoSEQ multiplex PCR; TCRdb's copy has only in-frame clones and lacks some. The data show 200,000 or so clones, with nearly 80% seen just once and about 5.6% held by the top ten. Specimen: PBMCs. The receptors here all came from a woman aged 25 to 45 in good health and CMV-seropositive.

The chain employs TRBV5-1 and TRBJ2-7; TRBD1 matches 9 bases. Germline V gives CDR1 SGHRS, CDR2 YFSETQ. Germline trimming cut 5 bases from V and 6 bases from J; bases unmatched to any gene: 9. This CDR3 spans 14 amino acids. In DNA form, the CDR3 reads TGCGCCAGCAGACCGGGACAGGGTGCGTTCGAGCAGTACTTC. Protein product: CASRPGQGAFEQYF.

The chain recombines TRBV19 with TRBJ1-1; TRBD1 is a possible D gene (6 bases). The length of the CDR3 is 15 residues. Germline V gives CDR1 LNHDA, CDR2 SQIVND (reference sequence). Trimming took 5 bases from V and 0 from J, leaving 13 bases between them. In nucleotides, the CDR3 is TGTGCCAGTAGTCTAAGACAGGCACTGAACACTGAAGCTTTCTTT. Translated, it gives CASSLRQALNTEAFF. The full variable domain, its missing parts supplied by reference TRBV19 and TRBJ1-1, is DGGITQSPKYLFRKEGQNVTLSCEQNLNHDAMYWYRQDPGQGLRLIYYSQIVNDFQKGDIAEGYSVSREKKESFPLTVTSAQKNPTAFYLCASSLRQALNTEAFFGQGTRLTVV.

This chain uses TRBV5-1 with TRBJ2-1, with TRBD2 identical over 14 bases. V trimming: 4 bases; J trimming: 3 bases; junction bases outside the gene matches: 6. This CDR3 has 17 amino acids. CDR1 is SGHRS, CDR2 YFSETQ, per germline. CDR3 bases: TGCGCCAGCAGCACCGGACTAGCGGGAGGTAGCTACAATGAGCAGTTCTTC. Its translation: CASSTGLAGGSYNEQFF.

This chain uses TRBV6-1 with TRBJ1-5; 9 nucleotides match TRBD1. The CDR3 spans 16 residues. V dropped 2 bases and J dropped 6; count of bases not matched to a gene: 8. Germline V lookup: CDR1 MNHNS, CDR2 SASEGT. The CDR3 bases are TGTGCCAGCAGTGAAAATGCCGGGACAGGGAGTCAGCCCCAGCATTTT. Translating gives CASSENAGTGSQPQHF.

This clone showed up just a few times. The gene calls are TRBV4-2 and TRBJ1-4, with D maybe TRBD1 (5 bases). Germline loops: CDR1 LGHNA, CDR2 YNFKEQ. This CDR3 is 16 amino acids long. V was shortened by 0 bases and J by 6 bases, with 14 bases between the two germline ends. Here the CDR3 reads CASSQEDGGADEKLFF. For the CDR3, the DNA is TGTGCCAGCAGCCAAGAGGATGGCGGGGCAGATGAAAAACTGTTTTTT.

The chain is built from TRBV5-3 and TRBJ2-1; D uncertain. TRBV5-3 is classed as an ORF, of uncertain function. Trimming took off 2 bases at V and 14 bases at J, with 14 bases between the two ends. This CDR3 spans 12 amino acids. The CDR3 is CARSFVLNAKFF. CDR3 bases: TGTGCCAGAAGCTTTGTACTCAACGCAAAGTTCTTC.

The chain links TRBV6-5 to TRBJ2-7; 7 nucleotides match TRBD2. V shed 0 bases, J shed 6 bases, and the junction held 2 bases outside the gene matches. The CDR3 is 13 residues long. Germline lookup yields CDR1 MNHEY and CDR2 SVGAGI. In DNA, the CDR3 is TGTGCCAGCAGTTACTCTTGGGGGGGCGAGCAGTACTTC. Residues: CASSYSWGGEQYF.

The rearrangement links TRBV7-2 to TRBJ1-1, with D perhaps matching TRBD1 (5 bases). This CDR3 is 15 amino acids long. With 4 bases removed from V and 7 bases from J, the gap between germline ends came to 19 bases. CDR1 and CDR2 (germline): SGHTA, FQGNSA. CDR3 region: CASSSDPTPTGEAFF. The CDR3 bases are TGTGCCAGCAGCTCGGACCCTACCCCTACAGGTGAAGCTTTCTTT.

This chain uses TRBV11-2 with TRBJ2-7; D possibly corresponds to TRBD1 (6 bases). V lost 5 bases, J lost 3 bases, and 14 bases lay in between. The CDR3 runs to 14 residues. CDR1 SGHAT and CDR2 FQNNGV come from the germline V gene. For the CDR3, the DNA is TGTGCCAGCAGCCTCAACGCACAGGGCTACGAGCAGTACTTC. Its protein product is CASSLNAQGYEQYF.

This clone occurred a few times. In DNA form, the CDR3 reads TGTGCCAGCAGCCGTCATGGGGGCGCGACCCTGGGTGGTGCTTTCTTT. As protein: CASSRHGGATLGGAFF. V usage is TRBV7-3 and J usage is TRBJ1-1; a possible D gene is TRBD1 (6 bases). The CDR3 runs 16 residues. Trimming took 5 bases from V and 11 from J, leaving 27 bases between them. Germline-derived CDR1 and CDR2 are SGHTA and FQGTGA.

This clone was seen only a few times. This chain connects TRBV9 to TRBJ1-1; D gene unclear. Germline V gene data show CDR1 as SGDLS and CDR2 as YYNGEE. V was clipped by 0 bases and J by 1 base, with 7 bases between them. The CDR3 spans 14 residues. The CDR3 region has the DNA TGTGCCAGCAGCGTAGTTGTCGGGAACACTGAAGCTTTCTTT. Protein: CASSVVVGNTEAFF.

V usage is TRBV5-5 and J usage is TRBJ1-1, with 7 bases aligning to TRBD1. V trimming: 0 bases; J trimming: 6 bases; junction bases outside the gene matches: 11. The length of the CDR3 is 16 residues. The germline gives CDR1 SGHKS, CDR2 YYEKEE (reference sequence). The CDR3 sequence is CASSLEVARGYAEAFF. CDR3 DNA: TGTGCCAGCAGCTTGGAAGTGGCCAGGGGGTACGCTGAAGCTTTCTTT.

The chain uses TRBV6-6 and TRBJ2-5; the D gene is possibly TRBD2 (6 bases). CDR3 length equals 14 residues. V was cut by 5 bases and J by 5 bases, with 15 bases left in between. Germline V lookup: CDR1 MNHNY, CDR2 SVGAGI (reference sequence). CDR3 nucleotide sequence: TGTGCCAGCAGTACTCCGGGAGACGGGGAGACCCAGTACTTC. This gives the protein CASSTPGDGETQYF.

This clone was observed a few times. The genes are TRBV7-2 and TRBJ1-1, with D possibly TRBD1 on 5 matching bases. Germline CDR1 is SGHTA and CDR2 is FQGNSA. Trimming pared 3 bases from V and 4 bases from J, leaving 18 bases between. The CDR3 is made up of 16 amino acids. For the CDR3, the DNA is TGTGCCAGCAGCTTTTTTGGGACGCGGAGGGCCACTGAAGCTTTCTTT. It is translated as CASSFFGTRRATEAFF.

The rearrangement joins TRBV5-6 to TRBJ1-4, with D perhaps matching TRBD1 (5 bases). Germline V gene lookup returns CDR1 SGHDT and CDR2 YYEEEE. This CDR3 comprises 15 residues. Trimming cost V 4 bases and J 7 bases, with 17 bases left between them. CDR3 sequence (DNA): TGTGCCAGCAGCCGGCGTGGCAGGGAGGGTGAAAAACTGTTTTTT. Its protein is CASSRRGREGEKLFF.

This rearrangement joins TRBV2 to TRBJ2-2; TRBD1 agrees at 8 bases. V lost 7 bases, J lost 5 bases, and 9 bases stayed unmatched. The length of the CDR3 is 15 residues. Germline CDR1 reads SNHLY; CDR2 reads FYNNEI. CDR3 protein: CASTPQGAGTGELFF. The CDR3 coding sequence is TGTGCCAGCACCCCCCAGGGGGCGGGTACCGGGGAGCTGTTTTTT. Looking up the rest from reference TRBV2 and TRBJ2-2 gives the full variable domain: EPEVTQTPSHQVTQMGQEVILRCVPISNHLYFYWYRQILGQKVEFLVSFYNNEISEKSEIFDDQFSVERPDGSNFTLKIRSTKLEDSAMYFCASTPQGAGTGELFFGEGSRLTVL.

The V gene is TRBV6-1, the J gene TRBJ2-1; TRBD2 matches 10 bases. Trimming removed 8 bases from V and 7 bases from J; junction bases left unmatched: 11. The length of the CDR3 is 15 residues. Per the germline V gene, CDR1 is MNHNS and CDR2 is SASEGT. DNA for the CDR3: TGTGCCAGCTGCCCCGGGACTAGCGAGGAGAATGAGCAGTTCTTC. It is translated as CASCPGTSEENEQFF.

This rearrangement joins TRBV6-1 to TRBJ2-3; TRBD2 matches 12 bases. The V gene's germline CDR1 is MNHNS and CDR2 SASEGT. The junction had 6 bases not matched to a gene; V was cut back by 5 bases and J by 6 bases. There are 15 residues in the CDR3. The CDR3: CASSLLAGGLDTQYF. The CDR3 region has the DNA TGTGCCAGCAGTCTCCTAGCGGGAGGGCTGGATACGCAGTATTTT.

The chain recombines TRBV19 with TRBJ2-7; D may be TRBD2 (6 bases). V was trimmed by 3 bases and J by 3 bases, leaving 15 bases between them. The CDR3 contains 15 residues. CDR1 and CDR2 (germline): LNHDA, SQIVND (reference sequence). DNA for the CDR3: TGTGCCAGTAGTATTGGGCGGGGAACCTACTACGAGCAGTACTTC. Translating gives CASSIGRGTYYEQYF. Full variable domain (missing parts from reference TRBV19 and TRBJ2-7): DGGITQSPKYLFRKEGQNVTLSCEQNLNHDAMYWYRQDPGQGLRLIYYSQIVNDFQKGDIAEGYSVSREKKESFPLTVTSAQKNPTAFYLCASSIGRGTYYEQYFGPGTRLTVT.

The chain couples TRBV4-1 to TRBJ2-7, with a possible D match to TRBD1 (5 bases). This CDR3 region has 15 residues. Germline V gene lookup returns CDR1 MGHRA and CDR2 YSYEKL. Trimming shortened V by 1 base and J by 3 bases, and 13 bases separated the two germline ends. CDR3 coding DNA: TGCGCCAGCAGCCAAGGAGCAGGGAAATACTACGAGCAGTACTTC. Protein: CASSQGAGKYYEQYF.

The chain carries TRBV9 and TRBJ1-2; D might be TRBD1 (6 bases). V gave up 0 bases and J gave up 5 bases, with 14 bases separating them. The germline gives CDR1 SGDLS, CDR2 YYNGEE. The CDR3 extends over 15 amino acids. CDR3 sequence reads: CASSVASQGPYGYTF. CDR3 nucleotides: TGTGCCAGCAGCGTAGCGTCACAGGGCCCTTATGGCTACACCTTC.

The chain carries TRBV28 and TRBJ2-1; TRBD1 is a possible D gene (5 bases). The CDR3 has 15 residues. Germline lookup yields CDR1 MDHEN and CDR2 SYDVKM. The V gene lost 2 bases and the J gene lost 2 bases, with 10 bases spanning the gap. The CDR3 bases are TGTGCCAGCAGTTTAAGGCAGGGCCCCTACAATGAGCAGTTCTTC. As protein: CASSLRQGPYNEQFF.